The clone carrying this TCR beta chain was seen more than once but under ten times. Antigen specificity is unknown. The study ran its PCR with 60 Vbeta and 13 Jbeta primers. Method: immunoSEQ multiplex PCR; TCRdb's copy keeps in-frame clones and lacks some. The sample includes 100,000 to 150,000 clones, 74% of them seen just once. These data belong to a study of cytomegalovirus exposure and HLA in healthy donors. Germline V CDR1 and CDR2: SGHKS, YYEKEE (reference sequence). CDR3 length equals 14 residues. The J segment lost 4 bases and the V segment lost 2 bases, leaving 4 bases of the junction unmatched. Study-wide points: Sequences of the TCR beta chain were said to predict the HLA-A and HLA-B alleles of most subjects accurately. According to a later analysis, most TCR beta chains associated with CMV appeared HLA-restricted. A later analysis found common viral pathogens apparently linked to several of the most significant clusters. A link between a missense DCLRE1C variant and TCR beta V- and J-gene trimming emerged from a later analysis.

What was sequenced was PBMCs. This sequence was found in a woman aged 50 to 65 in good health and CMV-seropositive. The gene calls are TRBV5-5 and TRBJ2-7, with 9 positions matching TRBD2. For the CDR3, the DNA is TGTGCCAGCAGCTTTAGCGGGGGAGCTTACGAGCAGTACTTC. Translation gives CASSFSGGAYEQYF.